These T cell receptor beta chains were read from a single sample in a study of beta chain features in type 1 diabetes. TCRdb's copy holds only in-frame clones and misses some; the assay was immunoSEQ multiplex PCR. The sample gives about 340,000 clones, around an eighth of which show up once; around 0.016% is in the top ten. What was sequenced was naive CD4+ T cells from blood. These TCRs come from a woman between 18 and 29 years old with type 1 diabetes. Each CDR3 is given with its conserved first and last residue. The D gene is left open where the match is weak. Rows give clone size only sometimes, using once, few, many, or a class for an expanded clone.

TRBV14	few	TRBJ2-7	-	TGTGCCAGCAGCTCGAGTATTGGCTACGAGCAGTACTTC	CASSSSIGYEQYF
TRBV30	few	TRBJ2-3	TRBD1	TGTGCCTGGGCCCACTCGGGACAGGGGCAGTATTTT	CAWAHSGQGQYF
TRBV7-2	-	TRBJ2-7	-	TGTGCCAGCAGCTTACCCTACGGGGATAGCCGATGGGAGCAGTACTTC	CASSLPYGDSRWEQYF
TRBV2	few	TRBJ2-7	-	TGTGCCAGCAGTGAGCATACGGTTCGTTACGAGCAGTACTTC	CASSEHTVRYEQYF
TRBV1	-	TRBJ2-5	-	TGCACCAGCAGCCAGGTGGGCCCGGGACTAGCGGGTCTATATATAGAGACCCAGTACTTC	CTSSQVGPGLAGLYIETQYF
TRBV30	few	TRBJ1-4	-	TGTGCCTGGAGTGTACAGGGTAATGAAAAACTGTTTTTT	CAWSVQGNEKLFF
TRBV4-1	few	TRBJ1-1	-	TGCGCCAGCAGCCAAGCCCGAGGGACACAAGCTTTCTTT	CASSQARGTQAFF
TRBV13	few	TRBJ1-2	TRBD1	TGTGCCAGCACTCCAAGGGACAGATCTAACTATGGCTACACCTTC	CASTPRDRSNYGYTF
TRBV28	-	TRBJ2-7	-	TGTGCCAGCAGTTTCCGGGACACGGACCTCTGGGAGCAGTACTTC	CASSFRDTDLWEQYF
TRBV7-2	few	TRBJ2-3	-	TGTGCCAGCAGCCCCGGGGCAGATACGCAGTATTTT	CASSPGADTQYF
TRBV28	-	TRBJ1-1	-	TGTGCCAGCAGTTGGTCCGCGGTGAACACTGAAGCTTTCTTT	CASSWSAVNTEAFF
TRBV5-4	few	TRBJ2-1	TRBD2	TGTGCCAGCAGCGCTACGACTAGCGGGAGCGGCAATGAGCAGTTCTTC	CASSATTSGSGNEQFF
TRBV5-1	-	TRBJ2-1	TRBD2	TGCGCCAGCAGCACCACGAGCGGGAGGGCCGATGAGCAGTTCTTC	CASSTTSGRADEQFF
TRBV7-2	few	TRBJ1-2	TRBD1	TGTGCCAGCAGCCCCAGGGGGAACTATGGCTACACCTTC	CASSPRGNYGYTF
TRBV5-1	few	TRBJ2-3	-	TGCGCCAGCAGCCTGGGTCGCCGGGGGAGCGGAGATACGCAGTATTTT	CASSLGRRGSGDTQYF
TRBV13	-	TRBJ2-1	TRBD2	TGTGCCAGCAGCCTCACCCCTCATAGCGGGAGGGCAATAATGAGCTCCTACAATGAGCAGTTCTTC	CASSLTPHSGRAIMSSYNEQFF
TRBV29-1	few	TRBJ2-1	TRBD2	TGCAGCGTTGCGACCGTTCCGACTAGCGGGAGCCCAATTAGGGAGCAGTTCTTC	CSVATVPTSGSPIREQFF